The T cell receptor (beta chain) described here comes from a study of shared clonotypes between healthy human individuals. Regarding the study as a whole: Collection of samples was limited to blood; tissue repertoires likely differ.

Unsorted samples used roughly 90 million PBMCs for genomic DNA. Per the germline V gene, CDR1 is SEHNR and CDR2 is FQNEAQ (reference sequence). The CDR3 is made up of 16 amino acids. V lost 5 bases, J lost 0 bases, and 11 bases lay in between. This clone was detected only once. Its antigen remains unidentified. In the original workflow: Sequence data from immunoSEQ were junction-only and lacked quality scores; consequently, filtering differed. Only in-frame clones appear in the TCRdb table, and some are missing; sequencing was by immunoSEQ multiplex PCR. The V and J calls and clone size come from that table; D and trimming were worked out from the DNA. Of 450,000 to 500,000 clones in the sample, 70% to 80% are singletons; the top ten hold over 9.5%.

Material for sequencing was PBMCs. V is TRBV7-9 and J is TRBJ2-6; D not resolved. The receptor's source is a woman aged 40 to 49 in good health. Some clones in this sample may be carry-over from other donors' samples. CDR3 nucleotide sequence: TGTGCCAGCAGCCCCACAGTCAGCTCTGGGGCCAACGTCCTGACTTTC. The encoded protein is CASSPTVSSGANVLTF.